A single sample is the source of the 21 T cell receptor beta chains below, sequenced in a study of cytomegalovirus exposure and HLA in healthy donors. 13 Jbeta primers and 60 Vbeta primers were used for the PCR. Assay: immunoSEQ multiplex PCR; the TCRdb copy retains only in-frame clones and omits some. This table has 150,000 or so clones, approximately 81% appearing once. Sequences were obtained from PBMCs. These TCRs come from a man in his late teens or twenties in good health and CMV-seropositive.

The V call is TRBV30, the J call TRBJ1-1, with a possible D match to TRBD1 (6 bases). The CDR3 totals 13 residues. Germline CDR1 reads GTSNPN; CDR2 reads SVGIG (reference sequence). CDR3 in amino acids: CAGGAGIHTEAFF. CDR3 coding DNA: TGTGCTGGGGGGGCGGGGATTCACACTGAAGCTTTCTTT.

This chain joins TRBV7-6 and TRBJ1-3, with D perhaps matching TRBD1 (6 bases). This CDR3 comprises 17 residues. The V end was cut by 3 bases, the J end by 0 bases, with 15 bases between. The germline V gene encodes CDR1 SGHVS and CDR2 FNYEAQ. The CDR3: CASSFLGHQSSGNTIYF. CDR3 nucleotides: TGTGCCAGCAGCTTTTTGGGACACCAGAGCTCTGGAAACACCATATATTTT.

This clone came up a few times. V is TRBV30 and J is TRBJ2-6; D remains unclear. CDR1 is GTSNPN and CDR2 is SVGIG in the germline V gene (reference sequence). There are 14 residues in the CDR3. V was trimmed by 7 bases and J by 0 bases, leaving 10 bases between them. CDR3 loop: CASRSYSGANVLTF. CDR3 in DNA: TGTGCCTCTCGTTCCTACTCTGGGGCCAACGTCCTGACTTTC.

The chain combines TRBV6-5 with TRBJ2-3; D uncertain. Germline V gene sequence: CDR1 MNHEY, CDR2 SVGAGI. Trimming pared 4 bases from V and 2 bases from J, leaving 10 bases between. The CDR3 has 14 amino acids. In DNA, the CDR3 is TGTGCCAGCAGTTTCCCAGGCAACACAGATACGCAGTATTTT. Translated: CASSFPGNTDTQYF.

This chain joins TRBV5-1 and TRBJ2-7; 8 nucleotides align to TRBD2. CDR1 SGHRS and CDR2 YFSETQ come from the germline V gene. V shed 5 bases and J 2 bases; nucleotides not matched to a gene: 6. The CDR3 spans 14 residues. CDR3 nucleotide sequence: TGCGCCAGCAGTTGGGGGCGGGGGGCCTACGAGCAGTACTTC. Residues: CASSWGRGAYEQYF.

The rearrangement uses TRBV6-6 and TRBJ2-2; 13 nucleotides line up with TRBD2. The CDR3 runs 15 residues. V shed 6 bases and J 6 bases; nucleotides not matched to a gene: 4. The germline V gene encodes CDR1 MNHNY and CDR2 SVGAGI (reference sequence). The CDR3 DNA sequence: TGTGCCAGCAGCATAACTAGCGGGGGGGCCGGGGAGCTGTTTTTT. Protein product: CASSITSGGAGELFF.

The chain is built from TRBV4-1 and TRBJ1-2; D not certain. Trimming took 0 bases from V and 3 from J, leaving 5 bases between them. Germline V lookup: CDR1 MGHRA, CDR2 YSYEKL. This CDR3 spans 13 amino acids. This CDR3 is CASSQDLYYGYTF. The CDR3 DNA reads TGCGCCAGCAGCCAAGATCTATACTATGGCTACACCTTC.

This clone was detected a few times. J is TRBJ1-1 and V is TRBV5-8, with a possible D match to TRBD1 (5 bases). Germline CDR1 SGHTS, CDR2 YDEGEE. The CDR3 is made up of 14 amino acids. The V gene lost 1 base and the J gene lost 4 bases, with 11 bases spanning the gap. The CDR3 is CASSLNGGTTEAFF. The CDR3 bases are TGTGCCAGCAGCTTGAACGGGGGAACCACTGAAGCTTTCTTT.

This chain connects TRBV2 to TRBJ2-7; no clear D. V was clipped by 0 bases and J by 3 bases, with 9 bases between them. Germline V lookup: CDR1 SNHLY, CDR2 FYNNEI. There are 14 residues in the CDR3. CDR3 DNA: TGTGCCAGCAGTGAAGCAGAACGCTACTACGAGCAGTACTTC. Translated, it gives CASSEAERYYEQYF.

This chain links TRBV13 with TRBJ1-4; D perhaps matches TRBD1 (5 bases). Germline loops: CDR1 PRHDT, CDR2 FYEKMQ (reference sequence). This CDR3 has 14 amino acids. V lost 0 bases and J lost 6, with 8 bases in between. The CDR3, as DNA: TGTGCCAGCAGCTTAGGGACAGCTTATGAAAAACTGTTTTTT. Translation gives CASSLGTAYEKLFF.

The chain links TRBV19 to TRBJ1-4; D remains unclear. This CDR3 spans 12 amino acids. With 9 bases removed from V and 4 bases from J, the gap between germline ends came to 9 bases. The germline gives CDR1 LNHDA, CDR2 SQIVND (reference sequence). CDR3 nucleotides: TGTGCCAGCAAGAACGGTAATGAAAAACTGTTTTTT. This codes for CASKNGNEKLFF.

The chain couples TRBV18 to TRBJ1-1, with 7 bases aligning to TRBD1. The junction had 11 bases not matched to a gene; V was cut back by 6 bases and J by 4 bases. Germline CDR1 is KGHSH and CDR2 is LQKENI. This CDR3 spans 15 amino acids. CDR3 bases: TGTGCCAGCTCCCTTCGAGGCAGGGGGAGCACTGAAGCTTTCTTT. Its protein product is CASSLRGRGSTEAFF.

This clone has more than one count but fewer than ten. The rearrangement joins TRBV30 to TRBJ2-7; TRBD2 might be the D (5 bases). Looked up from germline, CDR1 is GTSNPN and CDR2 is SVGIG (reference sequence). This CDR3 comprises 14 residues. V lost 5 bases, J lost 3 bases, and 17 bases lay in between. The chain's CDR3 is CAWAHEGRGYEQYF. The CDR3 region has the DNA TGTGCCTGGGCCCACGAGGGTCGTGGCTACGAGCAGTACTTC.

The chain combines TRBV5-8 with TRBJ2-3; unclear D gene. The CDR3 extends over 12 amino acids. V shed 4 bases and J shed 5 bases, with 8 bases lying between them. From germline, CDR1 is SGHTS and CDR2 YDEGEE. The CDR3 DNA reads as TGTGCCAGCAGCCCAGTGGTAGATACGCAGTATTTT. As protein: CASSPVVDTQYF.

This clone was counted between two and nine times. The chain carries TRBV30 and TRBJ2-3; D is possibly TRBD1 (5 bases). Per the germline V gene, CDR1 is GTSNPN and CDR2 is SVGIG (reference sequence). CDR3 size: 15 residues. Trimming took 0 bases from V and 2 from J, leaving 12 bases between them. The CDR3 region has the DNA TGTGCCTGGAGTGTACCTGTAGGGGTCACAGATACGCAGTATTTT. As protein: CAWSVPVGVTDTQYF.

This clone was recorded once. The rearrangement joins TRBV7-2 to TRBJ2-3; 9 bases fit TRBD2. J was trimmed by 0 bases and V by 1 base; bases with no gene match: 2. Germline loops: CDR1 SGHTA, CDR2 FQGNSA. The CDR3 is 16 residues long. CDR3 sequence: CASSLVGLASTDTQYF. CDR3 nucleotide sequence: TGTGCCAGCAGCTTAGTAGGACTAGCGAGCACAGATACGCAGTATTTT. Full variable domain (rest looked up from reference TRBV7-2 and TRBJ2-3): GAGVSQSPSNKVTEKGKDVELRCDPISGHTALYWYRQSLGQGLEFLIYFQGNSAPDKSGLPSDRFSAERTGGSVSTLTIQRTQQEDSAVYLCASSLVGLASTDTQYFGPGTRLTVL.

The chain links TRBV25-1 to TRBJ2-2, with a weak D call TRBD2 (5 bases). The CDR3 spans 15 residues. Trimming stripped 4 bases from V and 5 bases from J, with 14 bases between. In germline, CDR1 is MGHDK, CDR2 SYGVNS. The CDR3 coding sequence is TGTGCCAGCAGTGGTCTGGGGAGACCTACCGGGGAGCTGTTTTTT. The encoded protein is CASSGLGRPTGELFF. Based on the CDR3 plus reference TRBV25-1 and TRBJ2-2, the full variable domain is EADIYQTPRYLVIGTGKKITLECSQTMGHDKMYWYQQDPGMELHLIHYSYGVNSTEKGDLSSESTVSRIRTEHFPLTLESARPSHTSQYLCASSGLGRPTGELFFGEGSRLTVL.

The sample holds one count of this clone. The chain is built from TRBV6-5 and TRBJ1-5, with 8 bases lining up with TRBD1. J gave up 7 bases and V 5 bases, and 10 bases lay outside the gene matches. CDR3 length: 15 amino acids. In germline, CDR1 is MNHEY, CDR2 SVGAGI. CDR3 nucleotides: TGTGCCAGCAGTAACAACAGGGGGTCTCGCCAGCCCCAGCATTTT. Amino acid sequence: CASSNNRGSRQPQHF.

The CDR3 is CAIHPTGDYGYTF. CDR3 coding DNA: TGTGCCATCCATCCTACAGGGGACTATGGCTACACCTTC. V gene TRBV10-3 combines with J gene TRBJ1-2, with 7 nucleotides matching TRBD1. The CDR3 length is 13 residues. Looked up from germline, CDR1 is ENHRY and CDR2 is SYGVKD. Germline trimming cut 8 bases from V and 3 bases from J; bases unmatched to any gene: 6.

V gene TRBV2 combines with J gene TRBJ2-3; 12 positions match TRBD2. This CDR3 spans 15 amino acids. Trimming at V came to 4 bases and at J to 8 bases, leaving 7 bases not matched to a gene. Germline V gives CDR1 SNHLY, CDR2 FYNNEI. The CDR3 protein is CASSVELAGGGTQYF. CDR3 nucleotides: TGTGCCAGCAGTGTAGAACTAGCGGGAGGAGGTACGCAGTATTTT.

The CDR3 region has the DNA TGTGCCAGCAGCTTGGGACAGGCTAACTATGGCTACACCTTC. It encodes CASSLGQANYGYTF. This chain uses TRBV7-9 with TRBJ1-2; 8 positions match TRBD1. The J segment lost 0 bases and the V segment lost 3 bases, leaving 0 bases of the junction unmatched. CDR1 and CDR2 from the germline V gene are SEHNR and FQNEAQ (reference sequence). CDR3 length: 14 amino acids.